The 29 T cell receptor beta chains below come from one sample, sequenced in a study of graft-versus-host responses after intestinal transplantation. Assay: immunoSEQ multiplex PCR; the TCRdb copy retains only in-frame clones and omits some. The profile covers about 97,000 clones, with 80% to 95% appearing a single time and about 0.062% taken by the ten largest. Antigens for these TCRs are unknown. Sequenced material: unstimulated CD8+ T cells sorted from spleen or lymph node cells, taken before transplant. The source is a human donor who was the organ donor for an intestinal transplant.

The genes are TRBV10-3 and TRBJ2-1, with D possibly TRBD2 on 7 matching bases. This CDR3 comprises 15 residues. Germline V gene data show CDR1 as ENHRY and CDR2 as SYGVKD. Trimming removed 5 bases from V and 4 bases from J, with 15 bases in between. CDR3 loop: CAISLGGGWYNEQFF. As DNA, the CDR3 is TGTGCCATCAGTCTTGGGGGGGGCTGGTACAATGAGCAGTTCTTC.

This clone was seen only a few times. At one of its ends the junction is not consistent with the germline gene, which may arise from a read error. V and J are TRBV11-2 and TRBJ2-5; the D gene could be TRBD1 or TRBD2 (5 bases each). CDR1 and CDR2 from the germline V gene are SGHAT and FQNNGV. The length of the CDR3 is 12 residues. The CDR3: CASRASWETQYF. In DNA form, the CDR3 reads TGTGCAAGCAGGGCTAGCTGGGAGACCCAGTACTTC.

The gene calls are TRBV4-1 and TRBJ2-5, with D perhaps TRBD2 (6 bases). Trimming pared 1 base from V and 1 base from J, leaving 13 bases between. CDR3 length: 16 amino acids. CDR1 and CDR2 (germline): MGHRA, YSYEKL. The CDR3 is CASSQVLATAQETQYF. In nucleotides, the CDR3 is TGCGCCAGCAGCCAAGTCCTAGCGACAGCCCAAGAGACCCAGTACTTC.

The chain uses TRBV7-6 and TRBJ2-3; the match to TRBD1 covers 7 bases. CDR3 size: 19 residues. The germline V gene has CDR1 SGHVS and CDR2 FNYEAQ. The trim removed 4 bases at V and 2 bases at J, leaving 18 bases unmatched. The CDR3 reads CASSSPTHLQGYITDTQYF. DNA for the CDR3: TGTGCCAGCAGCTCACCAACTCATTTACAGGGGTATATCACAGATACGCAGTATTTT.

J is TRBJ2-7 and V is TRBV6-1, with D possibly matching TRBD1 (5 bases). The CDR3 has 15 amino acids. CDR1 is MNHNS and CDR2 is SASEGT in the germline V gene. V lost 5 bases and J lost 0, with 14 bases in between. In DNA, the CDR3 is TGTGCCAGCAGTTTCCAGGACACCCGCTCCTACGAGCAGTACTTC. Amino acid sequence: CASSFQDTRSYEQYF.

This clone was seen only once. The genes are TRBV2 and TRBJ2-3; D is perhaps TRBD2 (6 bases). The CDR3 consists of 15 residues. V lost 4 bases and J lost 0, with 11 bases in between. CDR1 is SNHLY and CDR2 is FYNNEI in the germline V gene. CDR3 DNA: TGTGCCAGCAGTGGAATAGCGGCTAGCACAGATACGCAGTATTTT. Protein: CASSGIAASTDTQYF.

The J gene is TRBJ1-2, the V gene TRBV9, with D possibly TRBD1 on 6 matching bases. The CDR3 extends over 13 amino acids. The V gene lost 5 bases and the J gene lost 7 bases, with 15 bases spanning the gap. CDR1 and CDR2 (germline): SGDLS, YYNGEE. CDR3 DNA: TGTGCCAGCAGGAGTGGCTGGGGGCTTGGCTACACCTTC. This translates into CASRSGWGLGYTF.

The chain has TRBV7-9 and TRBJ2-7; a weak D match, TRBD2 (6 bases). The CDR3 contains 16 residues. Trimming took off 5 bases at V and 1 base at J, with 18 bases between the two ends. CDR1 and CDR2 from the germline V gene are SEHNR and FQNEAQ (reference sequence). Here the CDR3 reads CASSPWVEGSSYEQYF. For the CDR3, the DNA is TGTGCCAGCAGCCCTTGGGTGGAGGGGTCGTCCTACGAGCAGTACTTC.

This rearrangement joins TRBV7-8 to TRBJ2-1; D might be TRBD1 (5 bases). Germline CDR1 reads SGHVS; CDR2 reads FQNEAQ. V lost 5 bases to trimming and J lost 8 bases, with 16 bases between them. CDR3 size: 14 residues. The DNA of the CDR3 is TGTGCCAGCAGCCGCCGCAGGGTAGGCGATGAGCAGTTCTTC. It translates to CASSRRRVGDEQFF.

This clone was counted only a few times. The gene calls are TRBV5-6 and TRBJ2-7; D not resolved. The CDR3 covers 13 residues. CDR1 is SGHDT and CDR2 is YYEEEE in the germline V gene. V shed 4 bases and J shed 0 bases, with 8 bases lying between them. DNA of the CDR3: TGTGCCAGCAGCGTTGTACTCTCCTACGAGCAGTACTTC. It specifies CASSVVLSYEQYF.

The J gene is TRBJ1-1, the V gene TRBV15, with 7 bases matching TRBD1. Trimming took 0 bases from V and 5 from J; bases not matched to a gene: 6. The CDR3 spans 15 residues. Germline V gene sequence: CDR1 LNHNV, CDR2 YYDKDF (reference sequence). CDR3 sequence (DNA): TGTGCCACCAGCAGAGACCGGGACAGAGGGACTGAAGCTTTCTTT. Its translation: CATSRDRDRGTEAFF.

This chain uses TRBV28 with TRBJ2-1; the D gene is possibly TRBD2 (5 bases). V lost 3 bases and J 4 bases, leaving 19 bases between the germline ends. The CDR3 has 17 amino acids. CDR1 MDHEN and CDR2 SYDVKM come from the germline V gene. The CDR3 DNA reads TGTGCCAGCAGTTTTTGGCAGGAGGCGTCGCGATACAATGAGCAGTTCTTC. It encodes CASSFWQEASRYNEQFF.

This clone came up once. The CDR3 sequence: CATQRRGGRHSYEQYF. The CDR3 DNA follows: TGTGCCACCCAGCGAAGGGGGGGCAGGCACTCCTACGAGCAGTACTTC. This chain links TRBV2 with TRBJ2-7; D possibly corresponds to TRBD2 (7 bases). This CDR3 is built from 16 residues. The V end lost 10 bases, the J end lost 0 bases, and 22 bases lay between the germline ends. CDR1 SNHLY and CDR2 FYNNEI come from the germline V gene.

The CDR3 protein is CASSLSRDRTGANLLLNSPLHF. In DNA, the CDR3 is TGTGCCAGCAGTTTATCAAGGGACAGAACGGGGGCTAACTTATTACTTAATTCACCCCTCCACTTT. The V gene is TRBV27, the J gene TRBJ1-6, with 7 bases lining up with TRBD1. V was pared by 0 bases and J by 6 bases, with 23 bases of the junction left unmatched. Per the germline V gene, CDR1 is MNHEY and CDR2 is SMNVEV (reference sequence). The CDR3 sequence is 22 residues long.

This chain uses TRBV6-5 with TRBJ1-1, with TRBD1 as a possible D gene (5 bases). The CDR3 is 13 residues long. From germline, CDR1 is MNHEY and CDR2 SVGAGI. Trimming shortened V by 4 bases and J by 3 bases, and 9 bases separated the two germline ends. The CDR3 DNA reads TGTGCCAGCAGTTTAACAGGTTACACTGAAGCTTTCTTT. Its protein is CASSLTGYTEAFF.

Written as DNA, the CDR3 is TGTGCCAGCAGCCAAGAACCCCAGCGGGCCCCTAATGAGCAGTTCTTC. Translating gives CASSQEPQRAPNEQFF. The genes are TRBV4-2 and TRBJ2-1, with a tentative D call TRBD2 (6 bases). V lost 0 bases and J lost 7, with 16 bases in between. Germline loops: CDR1 LGHNA, CDR2 YNFKEQ. The CDR3 has 16 residues.

The J gene is TRBJ2-3, the V gene TRBV11-2; 11 nucleotides agree with TRBD2. Germline lookup yields CDR1 SGHAT and CDR2 FQNNGV. This CDR3 comprises 15 residues. V dropped 5 bases and J dropped 4; count of bases not matched to a gene: 5. CDR3 region: CASSPLAGEADTQYF. The CDR3 DNA reads TGTGCCAGCAGCCCACTAGCGGGAGAGGCAGATACGCAGTATTTT. Looking up the rest from reference TRBV11-2 and TRBJ2-3 gives the full variable domain: EAGVAQSPRYKIIEKRQSVAFWCNPISGHATLYWYQQILGQGPKLLIQFQNNGVVDDSQLPKDRFSAERLKGVDSTLKIQPAKLEDSAVYLCASSPLAGEADTQYFGPGTRLTVL.

The J gene is TRBJ1-2, the V gene TRBV7-2, with a tentative D call TRBD1 (6 bases). Germline CDR1 reads SGHTA; CDR2 reads FQGNSA. CDR3 length equals 18 residues. V was shortened by 0 bases and J by 2 bases, with 19 bases between the two germline ends. The DNA of the CDR3 is TGTGCCAGCAGCTTAGCGTACAGGGTTTTTGGTTCGAACTATGGCTACACCTTC. Translating gives CASSLAYRVFGSNYGYTF. Variable domain in full (rest from reference TRBV7-2 and TRBJ1-2): GAGVSQSPSNKVTEKGKDVELRCDPISGHTALYWYRQSLGQGLEFLIYFQGNSAPDKSGLPSDRFSAERTGGSVSTLTIQRTQQEDSAVYLCASSLAYRVFGSNYGYTFGSGTRLTVV.

In its sample, this clone was seen once. This sequence joins TRBV15 and TRBJ2-1; the D gene is possibly TRBD1 (6 bases). Germline loops: CDR1 LNHNV, CDR2 YYDKDF (reference sequence). Trimming removed 3 bases from V and 8 bases from J, with 23 bases in between. This CDR3 region has 17 residues. The CDR3 is CATSSGLREGGWDEQFF. CDR3 nucleotide sequence: TGTGCCACCAGCAGTGGGTTGAGGGAAGGGGGTTGGGATGAGCAGTTCTTC.

J is TRBJ2-3 and V is TRBV11-3; TRBD1 is a possible D gene (5 bases). Germline values: CDR1 SGHNT, CDR2 YENEEA. V lost 5 bases, J lost 2 bases, and 8 bases lay in between. This CDR3 comprises 13 residues. The CDR3 loop reads CASSPDNTDTQYF. The CDR3 coding sequence is TGTGCCAGCAGCCCGGACAACACAGATACGCAGTATTTT.

V and J are TRBV19 and TRBJ2-1; D is undetermined. Trimming shortened V by 5 bases and J by 2 bases, and 10 bases separated the two germline ends. This CDR3 is 14 amino acids long. Per germline, CDR1 LNHDA and CDR2 SQIVND (reference sequence). DNA for the CDR3: TGTGCCAGTAGTCTGCGGTATACCTACAATGAGCAGTTCTTC. Amino acids: CASSLRYTYNEQFF.

V and J are TRBV28 and TRBJ2-3; TRBD2 agrees at 8 bases. The V segment lost 3 bases and the J segment 4 bases; nucleotides outside the gene matches: 6. The CDR3 loop spans 15 amino acids. The V gene's germline CDR1 is MDHEN and CDR2 SYDVKM. CDR3 DNA sequence: TGTGCCAGCAGTTTTGCTAGCGGGTACGCAGATACGCAGTATTTT. Translating it yields CASSFASGYADTQYF.

CDR3 sequence reads: CASSFELGPSEAFF. CDR3 DNA: TGCGCCAGCAGCTTTGAATTGGGCCCCTCTGAAGCTTTCTTT. The V gene is TRBV5-1, the J gene TRBJ1-1; unclear D gene. Per the germline V gene, CDR1 is SGHRS and CDR2 is YFSETQ. The CDR3 is made up of 14 amino acids. Between the trimmed V and J ends, which lost 2 bases and 6 bases, there was a span of 14 bases.

The chain uses TRBV4-2 and TRBJ2-7; D perhaps matches TRBD2 (6 bases). This CDR3 spans 16 amino acids. Germline loops: CDR1 LGHNA, CDR2 YNFKEQ. V was cut by 1 base and J by 5 bases, with 18 bases left in between. The CDR3 nucleotides read TGTGCCAGCAGCCAAGGGGTGGGTCCGGGACTTCACGAGCAGTACTTC. Translation: CASSQGVGPGLHEQYF.

With regard to this clone: At one of its ends the junction is not consistent with the germline gene, which may arise from a read error. V is TRBV7-9 and J is TRBJ2-1, with 7 bases that match TRBD2. There are 12 residues in the CDR3. Per the germline V gene, CDR1 is SEHNR and CDR2 is FQNEAQ (reference sequence). In DNA form, the CDR3 reads TGTGCCAGCAGCCTAGCGGCAGGGGAGCAGTTCTTC. It encodes CASSLAAGEQFF.

The chain uses TRBV5-8 and TRBJ1-1; 7 bases align to TRBD1. V shed 3 bases and J 2 bases; nucleotides not matched to a gene: 7. CDR3 length equals 15 residues. The germline V gene encodes CDR1 SGHTS and CDR2 YDEGEE. The CDR3: CASSSLRDSNTEAFF. The CDR3 nucleotides are TGTGCCAGCAGCTCACTACGGGACAGCAACACTGAAGCTTTCTTT.

The chain carries TRBV19 and TRBJ1-1; a weak D match, TRBD1 (6 bases). This CDR3 comprises 14 residues. Germline CDR1 reads LNHDA; CDR2 reads SQIVND (reference sequence). Between the trimmed V and J ends, which lost 5 bases and 1 base, there was a span of 11 bases. CDR3 nucleotides: TGTGCCAGTAGTTGGGGACACGGGAACACTGAAGCTTTCTTT. Protein: CASSWGHGNTEAFF.

The rearrangement links TRBV10-2 to TRBJ1-3; D is uncertain. Trimming took 4 bases from V and 0 from J, leaving 28 bases between them. The CDR3 totals 21 residues. CDR1 is WSHSY, CDR2 SAAADI, per germline. CDR3: CASSVGPSGIHRETSGNTIYF. The CDR3 bases are TGCGCCAGCAGTGTCGGGCCGAGCGGGATTCATCGTGAGACCTCTGGAAACACCATATATTTT.

The chain links TRBV6-1 to TRBJ2-1; 11 nucleotides align to TRBD2. Trimming at V came to 4 bases and at J to 8 bases, leaving 7 bases not matched to a gene. This CDR3 has 15 residues. Per germline, CDR1 MNHNS and CDR2 SASEGT. CDR3 coding DNA: TGTGCCAGCAGTGGTCTAGCGGGAGGAGAGGATGAGCAGTTCTTC. Its protein product is CASSGLAGGEDEQFF.